The clone carrying this TCR beta chain has more than one count but fewer than ten. The data stem from a study of blood T cell repertoires in COVID-19. Across the whole study: The samples span acute and convalescent COVID-19 from the United States, Italy and Spain. Sources were T cells, B-cell-depleted T cells, or PBMCs; the material itself was cDNA or gDNA.

After removal of 4 bases from V and 5 bases from J, the junction contained 1 base not matched to a gene. The CDR3 is made up of 13 amino acids. Germline CDR1 and CDR2: MRHNA and SNTAGT. TCRdb's copy holds only in-frame clones and misses some; the assay was immunoSEQ multiplex PCR. The sample has more than 150,000 clones, around 85% seen once. The V call is TRBV6-4, the J call TRBJ2-3; 9 bases align to TRBD2. Sequencing was carried out using peripheral blood. This clonotype originated in a man in his sixties or seventies with active or convalescent COVID-19. The CDR3 loop reads CASSGAGGDTQYF. In DNA, the CDR3 is TGTGCCAGCAGTGGAGCGGGAGGAGATACGCAGTATTTT.